The 7 T cell receptor beta chains below come from one sample, sequenced in a study of a mutant IDH1 vaccine in newly diagnosed glioma. No antigen has been assigned to these receptors. Regarding time point: week 5, during vaccination. Each vaccine dose was 300 ug of mutant IDH1 20-mer peptide, with topical imiquimod. Profiled with immunoSEQ multiplex PCR; TCRdb holds only in-frame clones, not every one. The data hold about 58,000 clones, with roughly 80% observed a single time. The sample in question was PBMCs, obtained from a glioma patient whose treatment included an IDH1 peptide vaccine. Source of these receptors: a woman aged 45-65 years with glioma.

This clone was counted once. The V gene is TRBV27, the J gene TRBJ2-7; D uncertain. The CDR3 consists of 11 residues. The germline CDR1 and CDR2 sequences are MNHEY and SMNVEV (reference sequence). Deletions cut 2 bases from V and 5 bases from J, with 4 bases between. Here the CDR3 DNA reads TGTGCCAGCAGTTTAGGGAACGAGCAGTACTTC. Amino acids: CASSLGNEQYF.

The rearrangement joins TRBV7-9 to TRBJ1-2; D perhaps matches TRBD1 (5 bases). The CDR3 runs 12 residues. Trimming stripped 6 bases from V and 8 bases from J, with 13 bases between. The germline V gene encodes CDR1 SEHNR and CDR2 FQNEAQ (reference sequence). The CDR3 reads CASSWGTFGYTF. The CDR3 DNA reads as TGTGCCAGCAGTTGGGGCACCTTCGGCTACACCTTC.

The V call is TRBV25-1, the J call TRBJ2-7, with D possibly TRBD1 on 6 matching bases. The V gene's germline CDR1 is MGHDK and CDR2 SYGVNS. The V and J ends lost 4 bases and 2 bases respectively, with 18 bases between them. This CDR3 has 16 amino acids. CDR3: CASSGTGTQYPYEQYF. The CDR3 nucleotides are TGTGCCAGCAGTGGAACCGGGACACAGTATCCCTACGAGCAGTACTTC.

This sequence joins TRBV7-2 and TRBJ1-5; D is possibly TRBD1 (5 bases). Germline values: CDR1 SGHTA, CDR2 FQGNSA. The CDR3 spans 15 residues. With 3 bases removed from V and 1 base from J, the gap between germline ends came to 10 bases. CDR3 nucleotides: TGTGCCAGCAGCTTGGGGGGGGTGAGCAATCAGCCCCAGCATTTT. Its translation is CASSLGGVSNQPQHF.

V usage is TRBV5-1 and J usage is TRBJ1-1; D is unresolved. The CDR3 has 14 residues. With 4 bases removed from V and 3 bases from J, the gap between germline ends came to 13 bases. Germline V gives CDR1 SGHRS, CDR2 YFSETQ. The DNA for the CDR3 is TGCGCCAGCAGCCCTGCCACGGCGGACACTGAAGCTTTCTTT. Amino acids: CASSPATADTEAFF.

This clone appeared a few times. This sequence joins TRBV6-1 and TRBJ2-1, with 10 bases matching TRBD1. The CDR3 has 16 amino acids. The germline gives CDR1 MNHNS, CDR2 SASEGT. V dropped 4 bases and J dropped 2; count of bases not matched to a gene: 5. The CDR3 nucleotides read TGTGCCAGCAGTGCCGGGACAGGGGTTCCCTACAATGAGCAGTTCTTC. This gives the protein CASSAGTGVPYNEQFF.

The V call is TRBV2, the J call TRBJ2-5, with D perhaps TRBD1 or TRBD2 (5 bases each). Looked up from germline, CDR1 is SNHLY and CDR2 is FYNNEI. Trimming took off 0 bases at V and 7 bases at J, with 15 bases between the two ends. There are 15 residues in the CDR3. This CDR3 reads CASSEALPGSGTQYF. The CDR3 DNA follows: TGTGCCAGCAGTGAAGCGCTTCCAGGGAGCGGGACCCAGTACTTC.